This T cell receptor (beta chain) appears in the sequencing data of a study of blood T cell repertoires in COVID-19. Study summary: Donors in the United States, Italy and Spain gave samples during acute or convalescent COVID-19. PBMCs, B-cell-depleted T cells, or T cells provided the cDNA or gDNA that made up the material.

The CDR3 is 15 amino acids. Unmatched junction bases numbered 5, after V lost 6 bases and J lost 4 bases. Per germline, CDR1 SGHAT and CDR2 FQNNGV. Original data processing: Amplification with reference gene primers provided the estimates of nucleated cell counts. Sequencing was performed with immunoSEQ multiplex PCR; in TCRdb, only in-frame clones are kept and a portion is missing. V, J and clone size reflect that table, while D and trimming were determined from the DNA. Of approximately 69,000 clones in the sample, over 80% are singletons; the top ten hold about 1.9%. V and J are TRBV11-2 and TRBJ2-1; TRBD2 matches at 11 bases. Source material: peripheral blood. This sequence originates from an older woman with acute or convalescent COVID-19. Here the CDR3 reads CASRPGTSGYNEQFF. The CDR3 nucleotides are TGTGCCAGCAGACCCGGGACTAGCGGATACAATGAGCAGTTCTTC.